This entry lists 22 T cell receptor beta chains sequenced from one sample in a study of cytomegalovirus exposure and HLA in healthy donors. The table came from immunoSEQ multiplex PCR; TCRdb's copy has only in-frame clones and leaves some out. The profile shows 55,000 to 65,000 clones, around 90% of them singletons. Source material: PBMCs. The receptor source for this set is a man younger than 35 in good health and CMV-seronegative.

The V call is TRBV4-1, the J call TRBJ2-1; D is ambiguous. Deletions cut 1 base from V and 3 bases from J, with 4 bases between. Germline CDR1 and CDR2: MGHRA and YSYEKL. This CDR3 has 13 residues. Here the CDR3 DNA reads TGCGCCAGCAGCCAAGTCTTCTACAATGAGCAGTTCTTC. Residues: CASSQVFYNEQFF.

Only one count was recorded for this clone. This chain uses TRBV19 with TRBJ2-6; no clear D. Deletions cut 3 bases from V and 0 bases from J, with 6 bases between. The CDR3 runs to 15 residues. Germline values: CDR1 LNHDA, CDR2 SQIVND (reference sequence). The CDR3 bases are TGTGCCAGTAGTATTTCCTTCTCTGGGGCCAACGTCCTGACTTTC. This gives the protein CASSISFSGANVLTF. Combining the CDR3 with reference TRBV19 and TRBJ2-6 gives the whole variable domain DGGITQSPKYLFRKEGQNVTLSCEQNLNHDAMYWYRQDPGQGLRLIYYSQIVNDFQKGDIAEGYSVSREKKESFPLTVTSAQKNPTAFYLCASSISFSGANVLTFGAGSRLTVL.

The gene calls are TRBV29-1 and TRBJ2-7; D not certain. The CDR3 sequence is 11 residues long. Trimming shortened V by 4 bases and J by 2 bases, and 6 bases separated the two germline ends. Per germline, CDR1 SQVTM and CDR2 ANQGSEA. CDR3 sequence reads: CSVVVAYEQYF. For the CDR3, the DNA is TGCAGCGTTGTAGTCGCCTACGAGCAGTACTTC.

The CDR3 bases are TGTGCCATCAGTGAAAAGGGGGACTATGGCTACACCTTC. It translates to CAISEKGDYGYTF. The V and J genes are TRBV10-3 and TRBJ1-2; tentative D call: TRBD1 (6 bases). Trimming stripped 3 bases from V and 3 bases from J, with 8 bases between. The CDR3 consists of 13 residues. Germline values: CDR1 ENHRY, CDR2 SYGVKD.

This chain joins TRBV5-4 and TRBJ2-1; TRBD1 matches 7 bases. V trimming: 4 bases; J trimming: 8 bases; junction bases outside the gene matches: 6. This CDR3 has 13 amino acids. Germline V lookup: CDR1 SGHNT, CDR2 YYREEE (reference sequence). The CDR3 loop is CASSLNRGHEQFF. CDR3 coding DNA: TGTGCCAGCAGCCTTAACAGGGGCCATGAGCAGTTCTTC.

This clone showed up just once. The J gene is TRBJ2-7, the V gene TRBV6-1, with 12 bases matching TRBD2. The CDR3 totals 15 residues. Germline loops: CDR1 MNHNS, CDR2 SASEGT. The V segment lost 7 bases and the J segment 1 base; nucleotides outside the gene matches: 5. CDR3: CASNLGTSGSYEQYF. As DNA, the CDR3 is TGTGCCAGCAACCTCGGGACTAGCGGGTCCTACGAGCAGTACTTC.

The chain has TRBV4-1 and TRBJ1-1; D remains unclear. The CDR3 sequence is 13 residues long. With 3 bases removed from V and 2 bases from J, the gap between germline ends came to 7 bases. Germline values: CDR1 MGHRA, CDR2 YSYEKL. The CDR3 protein is CASSHTANTEAFF. CDR3 DNA: TGCGCCAGCAGCCACACAGCTAACACTGAAGCTTTCTTT.

The V call is TRBV10-3, the J call TRBJ2-7; the match to TRBD1 covers 7 bases. The CDR3 has 13 residues. Germline CDR1 ENHRY, CDR2 SYGVKD. Trimming took 3 bases from V and 3 from J; bases not matched to a gene: 2. The CDR3 region is CAISEGTDYEQYF. CDR3 nucleotide sequence: TGTGCCATCAGTGAAGGGACAGACTACGAGCAGTACTTC.

The rearrangement joins TRBV19 to TRBJ2-1; 7 bases agree with TRBD2. V lost 6 bases and J lost 2; bases outside the gene matches: 4. Germline lookup yields CDR1 LNHDA and CDR2 SQIVND (reference sequence). The CDR3 consists of 14 residues. The CDR3 region is CASSPSGAYNEQFF. The CDR3 coding sequence is TGTGCCAGTAGCCCCAGCGGGGCCTACAATGAGCAGTTCTTC.

The chain combines TRBV2 with TRBJ2-1; weak D call: TRBD1 (5 bases). The CDR3 runs 13 residues. V dropped 7 bases and J dropped 4 bases, with 11 bases sitting between them. CDR1 SNHLY and CDR2 FYNNEI come from the germline V gene. CDR3 sequence (DNA): TGTGCCAGCATGAGGACATTGTACAATGAGCAGTTCTTC. Protein product: CASMRTLYNEQFF.

The chain employs TRBV15 and TRBJ2-5; TRBD2 is a possible D gene (6 bases). The length of the CDR3 is 15 residues. The V gene lost 8 bases and the J gene lost 4 bases, with 20 bases spanning the gap. From germline, CDR1 is LNHNV and CDR2 YYDKDF (reference sequence). CDR3 sequence: CATSPRRGGRETQYF. CDR3 DNA: TGTGCCACCTCTCCCCGTAGGGGAGGTAGAGAGACCCAGTACTTC.

The CDR3 sequence: CASSSRSTGRETQYF. For the CDR3, the DNA is TGTGCCAGCAGCTCCAGATCCACAGGGCGGGAGACCCAGTACTTC. This chain links TRBV7-2 with TRBJ2-5; possibly TRBD1 for D (6 bases). V was clipped by 4 bases and J by 5 bases, with 17 bases between them. The CDR3 has 15 amino acids. Germline-derived CDR1 and CDR2 are SGHTA and FQGNSA.

V gene TRBV4-1 combines with J gene TRBJ1-2, with D possibly TRBD1 on 6 matching bases. The CDR3 spans 15 residues. Trimming took off 0 bases at V and 5 bases at J, with 13 bases between the two ends. CDR1 is MGHRA and CDR2 is YSYEKL in the germline V gene. CDR3 nucleotides: TGCGCCAGCAGCCAAGATCCACAGGGCGTATATGGCTACACCTTC. Encoded protein: CASSQDPQGVYGYTF.

The rearrangement uses TRBV2 and TRBJ2-7, with TRBD2 matching 7 bases. The germline V gene has CDR1 SNHLY and CDR2 FYNNEI. The CDR3 runs 15 residues. The V segment lost 2 bases and the J segment 3 bases; nucleotides outside the gene matches: 7. CDR3 in DNA: TGTGCCAGCAGTGAAAGTAGCGGGTCCCTCTACGAGCAGTACTTC. Translated: CASSESSGSLYEQYF.

The CDR3 bases are TGTGCCAGTAGTATAGACCGCGGGACAGGGGATTATGGCTACACCTTC. Residues: CASSIDRGTGDYGYTF. The V gene is TRBV19, the J gene TRBJ1-2, with 10 bases matching TRBD1. V dropped 0 bases and J dropped 5; count of bases not matched to a gene: 6. In germline, CDR1 is LNHDA, CDR2 SQIVND (reference sequence). The CDR3 is 16 residues long.

V gene TRBV28 combines with J gene TRBJ1-1; weak D call: TRBD1 (6 bases). CDR3 length equals 13 residues. Germline loops: CDR1 MDHEN, CDR2 SYDVKM. The V and J ends lost 5 bases and 5 bases respectively, with 12 bases between them. Here the CDR3 DNA reads TGTGCCAGCAGTCTCCCAGGGGTAACTGAAGCTTTCTTT. Translation gives CASSLPGVTEAFF.

This clone was counted between two and nine times. The chain joins TRBV7-2 to TRBJ2-7; 10 bases agree with TRBD1. Germline CDR1 reads SGHTA; CDR2 reads FQGNSA. The ends lost 3 bases at V and 4 bases at J; junction bases unmatched: 3. The CDR3 length is 14 residues. The CDR3 coding sequence is TGTGCCAGCAGCTTCGACAGGGGGCTATACGAGCAGTACTTC. Protein sequence: CASSFDRGLYEQYF.

V is TRBV4-1 and J is TRBJ2-2, with D possibly TRBD2 on 6 matching bases. The CDR3 totals 17 residues. Trimming left V 6 bases short and J 4 bases short, with 21 bases between. Germline CDR1 reads MGHRA; CDR2 reads YSYEKL. The CDR3: CASSPRTVAAGTGELFF. Written as DNA, the CDR3 is TGCGCCAGCAGTCCGAGAACCGTAGCGGCGGGCACCGGGGAGCTGTTTTTT.

The CDR3 is CASIYRDRPIEAFF. The CDR3 DNA reads TGTGCCAGCATCTATAGGGACAGGCCGATTGAAGCTTTCTTT. This sequence joins TRBV2 and TRBJ1-1; 8 nucleotides match TRBD1. Germline CDR1 is SNHLY and CDR2 is FYNNEI. CDR3 size: 14 residues. V gave up 7 bases and J gave up 7 bases; unmatched junction bases: 11. The whole variable domain, filled in from reference TRBV2 and TRBJ1-1, reads EPEVTQTPSHQVTQMGQEVILRCVPISNHLYFYWYRQILGQKVEFLVSFYNNEISEKSEIFDDQFSVERPDGSNFTLKIRSTKLEDSAMYFCASIYRDRPIEAFFGQGTRLTVV.

This sequence joins TRBV2 and TRBJ2-5; 9 bases agree with TRBD2. This CDR3 has 16 amino acids. The junction had 12 bases not matched to a gene; V was cut back by 5 bases and J by 5 bases. The germline V gene encodes CDR1 SNHLY and CDR2 FYNNEI. The CDR3 here is CASSYRGGRAWETQYF. Written as DNA, the CDR3 is TGTGCCAGCAGTTACCGGGGCGGGAGGGCCTGGGAGACCCAGTACTTC.

The gene calls are TRBV5-1 and TRBJ2-1, with 10 positions matching TRBD1. After removal of 0 bases from V and 2 bases from J, the junction contained 2 bases not matched to a gene. Germline assignment: CDR1 SGHRS and CDR2 YFSETQ. The CDR3 runs 16 residues. The CDR3 bases are TGCGCCAGCAGCTTGGCGGGACAGGGGACCTACAATGAGCAGTTCTTC. Translating it yields CASSLAGQGTYNEQFF.

The chain has TRBV19 and TRBJ1-5; 7 bases fit TRBD1. This CDR3 has 15 amino acids. From germline, CDR1 is LNHDA and CDR2 SQIVND (reference sequence). The junction had 8 bases not matched to a gene; V was cut back by 6 bases and J by 3 bases. CDR3: CASRLGGADNQPQHF. In DNA form, the CDR3 reads TGTGCCAGTAGACTAGGGGGCGCCGACAATCAGCCCCAGCATTTT.